The TCR beta chain under discussion was sequenced for a study of control samples from healthy donors and cancer patients. V lost 1 base and J 0 bases, leaving 7 bases between the germline ends. CDR1 is SEHNR, CDR2 FQNEAQ, per germline (reference sequence). This CDR3 contains 15 residues. Profiling relied on immunoSEQ multiplex PCR, and the TCRdb table lists in-frame clones only, not all of them. The top ten hold about 5.6% of the sample, which has 150,000 to 180,000 clones, approximately 93% seen once. Input material: blood. The clonotype comes from a man aged 35-49 years in good health. The chain links TRBV7-9 to TRBJ1-3, with a weak D call TRBD1 (5 bases). In nucleotides, the CDR3 is TGTGCCAGCAGCTTAGGGGGCCCCTCTGGAAACACCATATATTTT. Its translation is CASSLGGPSGNTIYF.